The present TCR beta chain was sequenced within a study of OX40 agonist ivuxolimab in advanced cancers. Overall study context: Treatment received earlier with anti-PD-1, anti-PD-L1 or anti-CTLA-4 agents was allowed, and around 36% had some.

Sequencing was performed with immunoSEQ multiplex PCR; in TCRdb, only in-frame clones are kept and a portion is missing. There are approximately 52,000 clones in the sample; 75% to 85% occur only once, and approximately 2.1% lies in the top ten. This CDR3 is 14 amino acids long. Germline V CDR1 and CDR2: SGHAT, FQNNGV. V gave up 5 bases and J gave up 0 bases; unmatched junction bases: 3. Sequences were derived from CD4+ or CD8+ T cells sorted from blood, sampled in a trial of the OX40 agonist ivuxolimab. This chain links TRBV11-2 with TRBJ1-1; TRBD1 matches 7 bases. This receptor was identified in an adult with an advanced solid tumor such as melanoma, head and neck, liver or kidney cancer. The CDR3 protein is CASSVGQLNTEAFF. The CDR3 coding sequence is TGTGCCAGCAGCGTGGGACAGCTGAACACTGAAGCTTTCTTT.